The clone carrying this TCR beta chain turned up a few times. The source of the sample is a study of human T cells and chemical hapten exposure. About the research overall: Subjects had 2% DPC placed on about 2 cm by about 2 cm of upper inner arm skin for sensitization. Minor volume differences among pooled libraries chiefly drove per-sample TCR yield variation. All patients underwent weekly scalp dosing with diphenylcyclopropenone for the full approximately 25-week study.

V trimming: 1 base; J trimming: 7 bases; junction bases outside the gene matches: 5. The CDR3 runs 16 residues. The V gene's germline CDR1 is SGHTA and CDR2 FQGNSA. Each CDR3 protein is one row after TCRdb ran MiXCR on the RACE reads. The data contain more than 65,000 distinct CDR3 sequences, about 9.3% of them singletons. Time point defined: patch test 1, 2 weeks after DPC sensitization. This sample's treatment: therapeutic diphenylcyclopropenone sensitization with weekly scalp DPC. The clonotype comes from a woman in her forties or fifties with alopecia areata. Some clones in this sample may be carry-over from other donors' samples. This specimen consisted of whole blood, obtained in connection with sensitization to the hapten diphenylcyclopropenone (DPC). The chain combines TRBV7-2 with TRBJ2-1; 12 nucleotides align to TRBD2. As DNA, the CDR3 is TGTGCCAGCAGCTTAGGCCTAGCGGGAGGGCAGAATGAGCAGTTCTTC. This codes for CASSLGLAGGQNEQFF.